The rows below give T cell receptor beta chains drawn from one sample of a study of blood T cells in healthy people across ages. Using its own MiXCR run on the 5' RACE reads, TCRdb lists one record per CDR3 protein. The data show about 830,000 distinct CDR3 sequences, with approximately 65% seen just once and around a quarter held by the top ten. The sequenced material came from blood. The origin of the receptors is a man aged 30-40 years in good health. The CDR3 runs from the conserved cysteine through the conserved F or W. A D gene is named only where the DNA matches it firmly. Size is omitted from some rows. Given values are once, few, many or a class for expanded clones.

d_call j_call v_call clone_size cdr3_aa cdr3_nt
. TRBJ2-1 TRBV29-1 once CSVRSRAGSYNEQFF TGCAGCGTGCGGTCCCGGGCAGGTTCCTACAATGAGCAGTTCTTC
TRBD2 TRBJ2-5 TRBV29-1 . CSVPAGGIYNEQYF TGCAGCGTCCCAGCGGGGGGCATTTACAATGAGCAGTACTTC
. TRBJ1-2 TRBV6-6 . CASSFPQGDYGYTF TGTGCCAGCAGTTTTCCTCAGGGAGACTATGGCTACACCTTC
. TRBJ1-2 TRBV18 . CASSPTTENGYTF TGTGCCAGCTCACCAACAACAGAGAATGGCTACACCTTC
. TRBJ2-3 TRBV4-3 . CASSQFLAATDTQYF TGCGCCAGCAGCCAATTTCTAGCAGCCACAGATACGCAGTATTTT
. TRBJ1-1 TRBV28 . CASSLPTVNTEAFF TGTGCCAGCAGTTTACCCACAGTGAACACTGAAGCTTTCTTT
. TRBJ2-5 TRBV21-1 . CASSKHRAQETQYF TGTGCCAGCAGCAAACACAGGGCCCAAGAGACCCAGTACTTC
TRBD1 TRBJ2-1 TRBV5-6 . CASSYNRGQDEQFF TGTGCCAGCAGCTACAACAGGGGACAGGATGAGCAGTTCTTC
. TRBJ2-1 TRBV9 once CASSVEPGGGSYNEQFF TGTGCCAGCAGCGTAGAACCCGGGGGAGGATCCTACAATGAGCAGTTCTTC
. TRBJ2-5 TRBV4-3 . CASSLLGAAIYRETQYF TGCGCCAGCAGCCTCCTGGGGGCAGCAATCTACCGAGAGACCCAGTACTTC
. TRBJ2-1 TRBV5-1 . CASSLFPGSYNEQFF TGCGCCAGCAGCCTGTTCCCGGGATCCTACAATGAGCAGTTCTTC
. TRBJ1-2 TRBV4-3 few CASSRNRDLNYGYTF TGCGCCAGCAGCCGGAACAGGGACCTTAACTATGGCTACACCTTC
. TRBJ2-4 TRBV15 few CATSTRPGTRKAKNIQYF TGTGCCACCAGCACAAGACCCGGGACAAGAAAAGCCAAAAACATTCAGTACTTC
. TRBJ2-6 TRBV5-1 . CASSLRQLSGANVLTF TGCGCCAGCAGCTTGCGGCAGCTCTCTGGGGCCAACGTCCTGACTTTC
. TRBJ2-2 TRBV12-3/TRBV12-4 many CASSFPGELFF TGTGCCAGCAGTTTCCCCGGGGAGCTGTTTTTT
. TRBJ2-7 TRBV7-2 . CASSLQGLAYEQYF TGTGCCAGCAGCCTGCAGGGTTTGGCCTACGAGCAGTACTTC
. TRBJ2-7 TRBV4-3 few CASSQDRGAPYEQYF TGCGCCAGCAGCCAAGATCGCGGGGCGCCCTACGAGCAGTACTTC
TRBD1 TRBJ2-4 TRBV6-5 . CASSYGQGAQIQYF TGTGCCAGCAGTTACGGACAGGGGGCCCAAATTCAGTACTTC
. TRBJ2-3 TRBV7-2 few CASSPPERSVDTQYF TGTGCCAGCAGCCCACCGGAGCGGTCTGTGGATACGCAGTATTTT
. TRBJ2-7 TRBV27 . CASSLLGRGYEQYF TGTGCCAGCAGTTTATTAGGCAGGGGCTACGAGCAGTACTTC
. TRBJ1-1 TRBV28 few CASSNPIGAGAEAFF TGTGCCAGCAGTAATCCAATCGGGGCAGGGGCTGAAGCTTTCTTT
. TRBJ2-3 TRBV2 . CASSVGAFTDTRYF TGTGCCAGCAGTGTTGGAGCGTTCACAGATACGCGGTATTTT
. TRBJ1-6 TRBV18 . CASSPVGPSMGSPLHF TGTGCCAGCTCACCAGTGGGCCCATCTATGGGTTCACCCCTCCACTTT
. TRBJ1-4 TRBV25-1 few CASSEYATNEKLFF TGTGCCAGCAGTGAATATGCAACTAATGAAAAACTGTTTTTT
TRBD2 TRBJ2-5 TRBV12-3/TRBV12-4 . CALGTSAGETQYF TGTGCCCTAGGGACTAGCGCCGGGGAGACCCAGTACTTC
. TRBJ2-1 TRBV6-4 . CASSRDHHNEQFF TGTGCCAGCAGCCGGGACCACCACAATGAGCAGTTCTTC
. TRBJ2-5 TRBV7-2 . CASTLNPGDETQYF TGTGCCAGCACCTTAAACCCAGGGGACGAGACCCAGTACTTC